This T cell receptor beta chain was observed in a study of regulatory T cells in long-lasting Graves disease. The study, taken as a whole, reports: Persistent Graves' cases showed lower TCR diversity than newly diagnosed cases.

Trimming removed 5 bases from V and 6 bases from J; junction bases left unmatched: 10. The CDR3 is 14 residues long. CDR1 is DFQATT, CDR2 SNEGSKA, per germline (reference sequence). Construction of the TCR beta libraries employed iRepertoire HTBI primers in conjunction with Arm-PCR of CDR3 regions. TCRdb called the multiplex PCR reads again in MiXCR, with one record for every CDR3 protein. This sample has 450,000 to 650,000 distinct CDR3 sequences; about 16% occur once, and the top ten carry more than 20%. Time point indicated: newly diagnosed GD, antithyroid drugs for less than 3 months. RNA from PBMCs was the source of the TCR library. This clonotype was seen many times. Its antigen is unidentified. This sample was shared with a second study, whose subject was T cells in Graves' hyperthyroidism and ophthalmopathy. That investigation notes: The primer set for the first-round RT-PCR of the TCR CDR3 was HTBI. Researchers found most expanded thyroid clonotypes above 0.001 in blood as well.

The material sequenced was peripheral blood mononuclear cells (PBMCs), taken at new diagnosis, from a patient treated with antithyroid drugs. This sequence joins TRBV20-1 and TRBJ2-5; TRBD2 matches 9 bases. The TCR comes from a middle-aged woman with Graves disease. The CDR3 DNA sequence: TGCAGTGCTTTAGAGCGGGGGGCGGCCCAGACCCAGTACTTC. Translation gives CSALERGAAQTQYF.